Included here is one T cell receptor (beta chain) sequence, with context. No antigen is known for it. One base away there is no much larger clone; base qualities are not given. In total, 500 to 700 healthy bone marrow donors made up the cohort. Cohort members were all nominally healthy when sampled, although unrecorded immune exposures were likely present. The donor was CMV seronegative and was included in the group of a few hundred seronegative cohort members. Every donor gave a peripheral blood sample, and the peripheral blood mononuclear cells from that sample were used for TCR beta sequencing. The Qiagen DNeasy Blood Extraction Kit was used to extract genomic DNA from the blood cell samples. Library prep was done by the immunoSEQ multiplex PCR assay. The multiplex PCR relied on a mix of 60 forward primers for TCR Vbeta segments and 13 reverse primers for TCR Jbeta segments. The CDR3 region of rearranged TCR beta genes was amplified from genomic DNA with a multiplex PCR assay. The amplified TCR beta libraries were sequenced on the Illumina HiSeq System as 87-base-pair reads. Concerning the study's data processing: In a later analysis, 70 million to 95 million unique TCR beta chains were counted across the roughly 670 repertoires, and roughly 11 million of these chains were shared by at least two donors. Raw reads were error-corrected and collapsed into unique sequences by a nearest-neighbor algorithm in which closely related sequences were merged to remove PCR and sequencing errors. To assign V, D and J gene segments, CDR3 sequences were aligned to IMGT reference sequences. For a sequence to be retained, a match of at least six nucleotides to both a V gene segment and a J gene segment was required. A rearrangement counted as productive if the CDR3 had no stop codons and remained in frame with V and J, and every other rearrangement counted as non-productive. CDR3 was defined according to IMGT convention as the region running from the second conserved V-encoded cysteine to the conserved J-encoded phenylalanine. The earlier analysis of roughly 590 of the donors excluded sequences that lacked an unambiguous match to a single V gene segment. An earlier analysis of approximately 590 of the donors called V segments functional above 56.7% productive rearrangements and segregating when the between-donor standard deviation exceeded 5%. A statistical classification framework was built to diagnose cytomegalovirus status from the catalog of TCR beta chain sequences. In a later analysis, TCR nucleotide sequences were compared against IMGT/GENE-DB human TR gene sequences so that V and J genes could be assigned. Using the TCRdist pipeline, a later analysis assigned CDR3 sequences along with most-parsimonious VDJ recombination scenarios. In a later analysis, each TCR beta chain was defined by its CDR3 amino acid sequence together with its V-gene family, and reads without a unique V-gene family were excluded. In a later analysis, approximately 640 highly shared, low-generation-probability nucleotide sequences were removed to address suspected cross-contamination and a sequencing artifact. A later analysis calculated a clonal expansion index for each public chain from normalized within-repertoire ranks of inferred template counts. In a later analysis, generation probabilities were computed with a VDJ recombination model fitted to out-of-frame rearrangements, and the resulting probabilities were checked against IGoR. Hypergeometric tests were used in a later analysis to score TCR-TCR, TCR-HLA and TCR-CMV co-occurrence, with a repertoire-size bias correction applied to the TCR pairs. To estimate false discovery rates, a later analysis permuted the HLA or CMV assignments 20 times. A later analysis grouped co-occurring TCRs with DBSCAN, adding TCRdist sequence similarity when clustering within HLA-allele-positive subsets. Repertoires with fewer than 30,000 or more than 120,000 public chains, plus five repertoires with anomalous nucleotide sharing, were excluded from co-occurrence clustering. Not all clones reach the TCRdb copy of this immuneACCESS table, which keeps in-frame sequences only. Checked studies attribute under half of the gap to unresolved V genes and leave the rest unexplained. V and J calls and clone size follow that table, whereas D and trimming were derived from the DNA. A total of about 140,000 clones appear in this sample, less than 90% of them only once. The top ten clones comprise about 1.6% of the sample.

This sample is part of a study of cytomegalovirus exposure and HLA in healthy donors (dated by TCRdb to between 2016 and 2019). Describing the broader study: An earlier analysis of several hundred of the donors reported roughly 270 Gb of sequence data and 100 million to 130 million unique TCR beta sequences from roughly 180 million T cells. The study combined high-throughput TCR immunosequencing, statistical association of individual TCRs with disease status, and machine learning to predict cytomegalovirus infection status. HLA typing included class I and class II loci at four-digit resolution. Along with the approximately 700-subject first cohort, a separate validation cohort of some 130 different subjects was used. Among the roughly 430 genotyped donors, 75% to 90% belonged to the genetic ancestry cluster associated with self-reported Caucasian donors. About 280 gigabases of sequencing data and 75 million to 85 million unique TCR sequences made up an early release that covered several hundred HLA-typed donors. On average, roughly 200,000 unique TCR beta nucleotide sequences were sequenced per donor among 398 genotyped donors of the cohort, with roughly 18% of those sequences being non-productive. Because of strong linkage in the cohort, five DR-DQ haplotypes were treated as single units for association and clustering. In the later analysis, no new phenotypic data were used to find candidate immune exposures; instead, reliance was placed on TCR beta sequences and their occurrence across donors. An earlier analysis of 450 to 750 of the donors used high-throughput TCR beta sequencing to judge whether each TCR beta V gene segment behaved as functional or pseudogenic. A later genetic analysis took genome-wide SNP genotypes for about three fifths of the 666 donors and used that subset as a discovery cohort. The number of donors typed differed by locus, with about 629-630 for A, B, C, DRB1 and DQB1, roughly 520 for DQA1, under 610 for DPA1, and roughly 450 for DPB1. Every repertoire in the discovery cohort had been generated on one and the same sequencing platform. A later analysis re-examined previously published TCR beta repertoires from more than 550 donors and added high-resolution HLA genotyping to investigate patterns of TCR occurrence. The T cell repertoires of under 750 subjects were profiled by immunosequencing and related to cytomegalovirus serostatus. The study aimed to test whether signatures of past pathogen exposure could be identified by cataloging public T cell receptors. Donor age, sex, ethnicity and CMV serostatus were compiled together with the repertoire data. The paper's findings and limits, for the study overall: The 87-base-pair reads could not distinguish some IMGT-functional V segments, including TRBV6-2 and TRBV6-3, so those segments were excluded. In this cohort, only TCR beta chains were sequenced, and detectable features were limited by the absence of alpha or paired-chain data. The authors suggested that the approach could potentially be generalized to other disease states and immunological phenotypes. According to a later analysis, TCR association rates differed among HLA loci, with DRB1 alleles showing the most associated TCRs and HLA-C alleles showing the fewest. Specific HLA alleles were associated with roughly 17,000 TCR beta sequences at a false discovery rate of 0.05 in a later analysis. In both the original and validation cohorts, the classifier was reported to diagnose cytomegalovirus status with high specificity and sensitivity. Broadly in line with IMGT annotations, most TCR beta V segments showed up in productive rearrangements about 87% or about 30% of the time in an earlier analysis of about 500 of the donors. In a later analysis, several top co-occurrence clusters were reported to appear linked to parvovirus B19, influenza, CMV and Epstein-Barr virus. The study listed approximately 150 TCR beta chains as associated with cytomegalovirus. Linkage disequilibrium might explain the correlated functional status among segregating V segments, but an unknown experimental factor could not be excluded. In vitro tests confirmed that a few of the cytomegalovirus-associated TCR beta chains recognize cytomegalovirus antigens. V-gene and J-gene trimming of TCR beta chains was associated with a missense DCLRE1C variant in a later genetic analysis, and the association was replicated in an independent cohort. Sequencing depth was assumed to be roughly uniform across donors in the presence/absence analyses, though that assumption may not hold. According to a later genetic analysis, donors in an Asian-associated ancestry cluster had fewer N-insertions in productive TCRs than the roughly 700-donor mean. In a later analysis, most CMV-associated TCR beta chains were found to appear HLA-restricted, with HLA associations seemingly driven largely by CMV exposure. While some public TCRs were present in many individuals, most TCR sequences turned up only very rarely across donors. Because counts were too low, more than 15 rarely observed V segments, including chromosome 9 orphons, were left out of the earlier analysis of a few hundred of the donors. When HLA alleles, especially DR and DQ, strongly co-occurred, TCR associations were difficult to assign to individual alleles. CMV serostatus was the only immune exposure information available for the cohort. A later analysis found that HLA-associated TCR beta chains were more clonally expanded and had lower generation probabilities than equally common non-associated chains. HLA typing was unavailable for some donors at each locus, so association tests used only the typed subset. The sequencing pipeline was judged likely to have produced a cluster of highly shared sequence variants as a technical artifact. A further reported finding was that TCR beta sequences accurately predicted the HLA-A and HLA-B alleles for most subjects in the first cohort.

The CDR3, from cysteine to phenylalanine, totals 16 residues. The kept DNA is CDR3 alone, 48 bases in frame from the first base. After removal of 6 bases from V and 4 bases from J, the junction retains 12 bases not matched to a gene. In the germline V gene, CDR1 corresponds to SGHVS and CDR2 to FQNEAQ. What was sequenced was PBMCs. This clonotype was sampled from a man in his forties in good health and CMV-seronegative. The sequence joins TRBV7-8 to TRBJ2-3; 8 central bases correspond to TRBD1. The CDR3 protein sequence reads: CASRHLGQVYADTQYF. The bases are TGTGCCAGCAGGCACCTGGGACAGGTATATGCAGATACGCAGTATTTT.